This paragraph covers one TCR beta chain sequence. Its antigen is unknown. The data belong to a study of siplizumab effects on memory and regulatory T cells. The assay covered about 10^5 TCR templates per sample. Sequencing used immunoSEQ multiplex PCR; TCRdb keeps in-frame clones, though not all of them. This sample carries more than 85,000 clones, around 90% of them seen once, and the ten largest clones take around 14%. Overall study findings and caveats: Naive T cells looked more diverse than memory cells, and they looked like major contributors to the alloresponse. A minor share of alloreactive clones matched unstimulated subsets. With siplizumab, mappable alloreactive CD4+ clones averaged around 71% Treg-derived, versus less than 35% in controls.

V lost 3 bases, J lost 0 bases, and 16 bases lay in between. Germline V gives CDR1 LGHNA, CDR2 YSLEER. The CDR3 is 17 amino acids. The clonotype originates from a human donor in good health. Sequenced input: CD4+ T cells sorted from blood. This chain links TRBV4-3 with TRBJ2-3; tentatively, D is TRBD2 (6 bases). CDR3 nucleotide sequence: TGCGCCAGCAGCCAGGCGAAGATAGCGGCTAGCACAGATACGCAGTATTTT. Translating gives CASSQAKIAASTDTQYF.